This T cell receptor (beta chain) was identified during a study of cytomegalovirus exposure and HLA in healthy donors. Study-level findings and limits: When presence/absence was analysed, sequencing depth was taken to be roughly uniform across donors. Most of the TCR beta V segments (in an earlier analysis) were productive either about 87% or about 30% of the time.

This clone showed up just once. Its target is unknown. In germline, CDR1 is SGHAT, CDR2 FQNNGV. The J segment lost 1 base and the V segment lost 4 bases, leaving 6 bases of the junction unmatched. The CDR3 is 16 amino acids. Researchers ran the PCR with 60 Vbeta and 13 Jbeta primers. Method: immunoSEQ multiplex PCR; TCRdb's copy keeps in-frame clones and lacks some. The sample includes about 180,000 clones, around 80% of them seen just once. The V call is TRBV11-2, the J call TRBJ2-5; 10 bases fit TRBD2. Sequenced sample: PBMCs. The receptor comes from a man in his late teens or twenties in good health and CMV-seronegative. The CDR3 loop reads CASSSASGGPQETQYF. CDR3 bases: TGTGCCAGCAGCTCAGCTAGCGGGGGACCCCAAGAGACCCAGTACTTC.